Following are 27 T cell receptor beta chains from one sample sequenced in a study of spatial heterogeneity in lung cancer. TCRdb used MiXCR to reprocess the 5' RACE reads, holding one entry per CDR3 protein. The sample records roughly 5,100 distinct CDR3 sequences, around a third being singletons. Time point indicated: sample taken at primary tumor resection. Researchers sequenced whole RNA taken from tumor, nontumor lung or frozen PBMC without sorting. Sample: PBMCs, taken at surgery. The receptors were sampled from a female donor with early-stage non-small cell lung cancer.

About this clonotype: Because this beta chain is a stray read in a library intended to capture alpha chains, its abundance should not be given much weight. This sequence joins TRBV19 and TRBJ2-2; no definite D call. This CDR3 has 13 residues. The germline V gene has CDR1 LNHDA and CDR2 SQIVND (reference sequence). Trimming removed 0 bases from V and 5 bases from J, with 4 bases in between. DNA for the CDR3: TGTGCCAGTAGTATAGAAGAGACCGGGGAGCTGTTTTTT. It yields the protein CASSIEETGELFF.

Note on this clonotype: This beta chain is an unintended read in a library built for alpha chains; its size means little. The chain couples TRBV5-6 to TRBJ2-3; D assignment may be TRBD1 or TRBD2 (5 bases each). CDR3 length: 16 residues. Germline CDR1 and CDR2: SGHDT and YYEEEE. V lost 1 base and J lost 6, with 18 bases in between. The CDR3 spells CASSLRERQGLDTQYF. The CDR3 nucleotides read TGTGCCAGCAGCTTGCGGGAAAGGCAGGGATTGGATACGCAGTATTTT.

A note on this clonotype: This beta chain lies outside the target of a library built for alpha chains; its clone size means little. The V gene is TRBV5-1, the J gene TRBJ2-1; TRBD2 matches 7 bases. Trimming cost V 4 bases and J 1 base; bases outside gene matches: 5. CDR1 is SGHRS, CDR2 YFSETQ, per germline. This CDR3 spans 15 amino acids. CDR3: CASSDVAGSYNEQFF. The CDR3 DNA is TGCGCCAGCAGCGACGTAGCGGGTTCCTACAATGAGCAGTTCTTC.

Points on this clonotype: Since the library was made to target alpha chains, this beta chain is a stray read and its abundance is not meaningful. This CDR3 is CASSFDREQFF. The CDR3 bases are TGTGCCAGCAGCTTTGACAGGGAGCAGTTCTTC. V usage is TRBV5-6 and J usage is TRBJ2-1; tentatively, D is TRBD1 (6 bases). This CDR3 has 11 amino acids. V was pared by 2 bases and J by 10 bases, with 7 bases between. Germline V gene sequence: CDR1 SGHDT, CDR2 YYEEEE.

Concerning this clonotype itself: This beta chain came through as a stray read in a library set up for alpha chains, and its size says little. The V gene is TRBV9, the J gene TRBJ2-3; weak D call: TRBD1 (5 bases). CDR1 and CDR2 from the germline V gene are SGDLS and YYNGEE. The CDR3 sequence is 16 residues long. V lost 0 bases to trimming and J lost 3 bases, with 14 bases between them. Here the CDR3 reads CASSVAIDWTTDTQYF. The CDR3 bases are TGTGCCAGCAGCGTAGCTATCGACTGGACAACAGATACGCAGTATTTT.

This clonotype is medium-sized by share. This beta chain represents an off-target read in a library built for alpha chains; its size is of limited meaning. The rearrangement uses TRBV5-5 and TRBJ2-7, with D maybe TRBD1 (5 bases). This CDR3 has 15 residues. V was cut by 4 bases and J by 5 bases, with 19 bases left in between. The V gene's germline CDR1 is SGHKS and CDR2 YYEKEE (reference sequence). The CDR3 DNA follows: TGTGCCAGCAGCCCGGAGTGGACACTTGGGCACGAGCAGTACTTC. Its translation: CASSPEWTLGHEQYF.

With respect to this clonotype: This beta chain was picked up by a library intended for alpha chains and is off target, so its count carries little meaning. The chain has TRBV2 and TRBJ2-7; D may correspond to TRBD1 or TRBD2 (5 bases each). V lost 6 bases and J 7 bases, leaving 22 bases between the germline ends. CDR3 length equals 15 residues. The V gene's germline CDR1 is SNHLY and CDR2 FYNNEI. CDR3: CASRPVRDGRTEQYF. CDR3 DNA: TGTGCCAGCAGGCCCGTTCGGGACGGACGTACAGAGCAGTACTTC.

Judged by abundance, this clonotype is medium-sized. With the library built for alpha chains, this beta chain is off target and its frequency is not meaningful. The gene calls are TRBV7-3 and TRBJ2-5; 8 bases are shared with TRBD1. This CDR3 is built from 14 residues. V lost 6 bases, J lost 4 bases, and 7 bases stayed unmatched. Germline CDR1 reads SGHTA; CDR2 reads FQGTGA. For the CDR3, the DNA is TGTGCCAGCAGGTCCGGACAGGGTGGAGAGACCCAGTACTTC. Protein sequence: CASRSGQGGETQYF.

Concerning this clonotype itself: This beta chain lies outside the target of a library built for alpha chains; its clone size means little. The CDR3 loop reads CASSFRSELGELFF. The DNA of the CDR3 is TGTGCCAGCAGTTTCCGGTCTGAGCTCGGGGAGCTGTTTTTT. The chain combines TRBV28 with TRBJ2-2; D uncertain. Trimming cost V 3 bases and J 7 bases, with 12 bases left between them. Per germline, CDR1 MDHEN and CDR2 SYDVKM. This CDR3 has 14 amino acids.

Points on this clonotype: This beta chain was picked up by a library intended for alpha chains and is off target, so its count carries little meaning. The V call is TRBV5-1, the J call TRBJ2-7, with TRBD1 identical over 8 bases. J lost 5 bases, V lost 4 bases, and 11 bases had no gene match. The CDR3 covers 15 residues. CDR1 SGHRS and CDR2 YFSETQ come from the germline V gene. CDR3 in DNA: TGCGCCAGCAGCCTGATGCCACAGGGGGTCGACGAGCAGTACTTC. Amino acids: CASSLMPQGVDEQYF.

On this clonotype: The size of this beta chain means little, since it is a stray read in a library made for alpha chains. The CDR3 DNA reads TGTGCCTGGAGTCCAGGGGGTCAAGCAGATACGCAGTATTTT. As protein: CAWSPGGQADTQYF. This rearrangement joins TRBV30 to TRBJ2-3; TRBD1 agrees at 7 bases. The CDR3 loop spans 14 amino acids. Germline loops: CDR1 GTSNPN, CDR2 SVGIG (reference sequence). With 2 bases clipped from V and 4 bases from J, the junction kept 6 bases outside the gene matches.

In the case of this clonotype: This beta chain is an off-target read within a library intended for alpha chains, so its frequency means little. This chain's CDR3 is CASRPGLSFGANVLTF. The CDR3 DNA reads as TGTGCCAGCAGACCGGGACTGTCTTTCGGGGCCAACGTCCTGACTTTC. The chain uses TRBV12-3 or TRBV12-4 and TRBJ2-6, with a tentative D call TRBD2 (6 bases). The CDR3 length is 16 residues. V shed 6 bases and J shed 4 bases, with 16 bases lying between them.

Comments on this clonotype: In a library made to pick up alpha chains, this beta chain is a stray read with a size that means little. This chain joins TRBV5-1 and TRBJ2-5, with TRBD2 matching 11 bases. Germline V CDR1 and CDR2: SGHRS, YFSETQ. V was pared by 4 bases and J by 7 bases, with 12 bases of the junction left unmatched. CDR3 size: 16 residues. The CDR3 DNA follows: TGCGCCAGCAGCGACGGGACTAGCGGAGTCCGTAGGACCCAGTACTTC. Translation gives CASSDGTSGVRRTQYF.

As for this clonotype: This beta chain is an unintended read in a library built for alpha chains; its size means little. The chain recombines TRBV4-1 with TRBJ2-3; D ambiguous. V was trimmed by 3 bases and J by 2 bases, leaving 6 bases between them. Germline V gene lookup returns CDR1 MGHRA and CDR2 YSYEKL. The CDR3 runs 13 residues. CDR3 DNA sequence: TGCGCCAGCAGCCATGTCCACACAGATACGCAGTATTTT. Protein product: CASSHVHTDTQYF.

In this sample, this clonotype turned up a few times. With the library built for alpha chains, this beta chain is off target and its frequency is not meaningful. V gene TRBV6-4 combines with J gene TRBJ2-1, with TRBD2 identical over 7 bases. Germline lookup yields CDR1 MRHNA and CDR2 SNTAGT. The CDR3 has 13 residues. V gave up 0 bases and J gave up 10 bases; unmatched junction bases: 3. In DNA, the CDR3 is TGTGCCAGCAGTGACTCGACGCGGGGGGAGCAGTTCTTC. It encodes CASSDSTRGEQFF.

This clonotype came up a few times. This beta chain is a stray read from a library made for alpha chains; its abundance is not meaningful. The chain is built from TRBV5-1 and TRBJ2-7; D gene uncertain. This CDR3 is 14 amino acids long. CDR1 and CDR2 (germline): SGHRS, YFSETQ. Trimming removed 0 bases at V and 7 bases at J, with 14 bases between. CDR3 residues: CASSLVAAWGEQYF. Written as DNA, the CDR3 is TGCGCCAGCAGCTTGGTGGCCGCCTGGGGTGAGCAGTACTTC.

Regarding this clonotype: This beta chain represents an off-target read in a library built for alpha chains; its size is of limited meaning. The chain couples TRBV2 to TRBJ2-1; no definite D call. Germline CDR1 reads SNHLY; CDR2 reads FYNNEI. The V end was cut by 4 bases, the J end by 8 bases, with 12 bases between. CDR3 length: 13 amino acids. The DNA of the CDR3 is TGTGCCAGCAGTGCTGACCAGTCCCATGAGCAGTTCTTC. It yields the protein CASSADQSHEQFF.

Points on this clonotype: The library was built for alpha chains, so this beta chain is an off-target read and its size means little. CDR3 in DNA: TGCAGCGTTGGATTCCAGCGGTGGACTTACAATGAGCAGTTCTTC. The encoded protein is CSVGFQRWTYNEQFF. The V and J genes are TRBV29-1 and TRBJ2-1, with D perhaps matching TRBD2 (5 bases). The CDR3 contains 15 residues. V was pared by 4 bases and J by 4 bases, with 17 bases between. Per the germline V gene, CDR1 is SQVTM and CDR2 is ANQGSEA.

A note on this clonotype: As an off-target read in a library built for alpha chains, this beta chain has a frequency of little significance. The chain uses TRBV6-2 or TRBV6-3 and TRBJ2-7, with a possible D match to TRBD1 (6 bases). The V gene's germline CDR1 is MNHEY and CDR2 SVGEGT. The CDR3 spans 12 residues. V lost 4 bases and J 3 bases, leaving 7 bases between the germline ends. CDR3 in amino acids: CASSSDSYEQYF. CDR3 sequence (DNA): TGTGCCAGCAGTTCGGACAGCTACGAGCAGTACTTC.

Sample share makes this clonotype medium-sized. Within a library made for alpha chains, this beta chain is off target, and its count is uninformative. The chain uses TRBV5-1 and TRBJ2-7, with D hard to call. CDR3 length: 14 amino acids. Trimming left V 3 bases short and J 4 bases short, with 14 bases between. Germline assignment: CDR1 SGHRS and CDR2 YFSETQ. CDR3 DNA: TGCGCCAGCAGCTCCCAAGGGCCCAAGTACGAGCAGTACTTC. Translation: CASSSQGPKYEQYF.

This clonotype was counted a few times. This beta chain came through as a stray read in a library set up for alpha chains, and its size says little. V is TRBV29-1 and J is TRBJ2-7; D call uncertain. Trimming left V 7 bases short and J 2 bases short, with 9 bases between. The CDR3 is 11 amino acids. The germline CDR1 and CDR2 sequences are SQVTM and ANQGSEA. CDR3 DNA: TGCAGCGCCGGCAGAGCCTACGAGCAGTACTTC. Translated, it gives CSAGRAYEQYF.

Concerning this clonotype itself: This beta chain came through as a stray read in a library set up for alpha chains, and its size says little. The genes are TRBV11-3 and TRBJ2-2, with 9 bases identical to TRBD2. Germline CDR1 and CDR2: SGHNT and YENEEA. Unmatched junction bases numbered 6, after V lost 4 bases and J lost 3 bases. The CDR3 runs 16 residues. Written as DNA, the CDR3 is TGTGCCAGCAGCTCAGGGACTAGCCGAGACACCGGGGAGCTGTTTTTT. Amino acid sequence: CASSSGTSRDTGELFF.

In the case of this clonotype: Little can be read into the size of this beta chain, an off-target read in a library designed for alpha chains. CDR3 protein: CASSYLGRIEETQYF. CDR3 nucleotides: TGTGCCAGCAGCTACCTGGGACGCATAGAAGAGACCCAGTACTTC. V and J are TRBV5-4 and TRBJ2-5; tentatively, D is TRBD1 or TRBD2 (5 bases each). V dropped 3 bases and J dropped 3 bases, with 15 bases sitting between them. Germline values: CDR1 SGHNT, CDR2 YYREEE (reference sequence). The CDR3 covers 15 residues. Using reference TRBV5-4 and TRBJ2-5 for the parts outside the CDR3, the full variable domain is ETGVTQSPTHLIKTRGQQVTLRCSSQSGHNTVSWYQQALGQGPQFIFQYYREEENGRGNFPPRFSGLQFPNYSSELNVNALELDDSALYLCASSYLGRIEETQYFGPGTRLLVL.

Concerning this clonotype itself: Found in a library prepared for alpha chains, this beta chain is an off-target read, and its abundance has little meaning. This chain connects TRBV20-1 to TRBJ2-5; 7 nucleotides line up with TRBD1. CDR3 length: 15 amino acids. Germline CDR1 and CDR2: DFQATT and SNEGSKA (reference sequence). Losses at the gene ends were 8 bases for V and 5 bases for J; bases not matched to a gene: 17. CDR3 nucleotide sequence: TGCAGTTTGGAGACAGGGCTGGATTATACGGAGACCCAGTACTTC. Translated: CSLETGLDYTETQYF.

Notes on this clonotype: Within a library made for alpha chains, this beta chain is off target, and its count is uninformative. V is TRBV4-1 and J is TRBJ2-4; no clear D gene. This CDR3 contains 16 residues. The V gene's germline CDR1 is MGHRA and CDR2 YSYEKL. Trimming took 2 bases from V and 1 from J, leaving 12 bases between them. CDR3 sequence: CASSQLLLSAKNIQYF. The CDR3 nucleotides read TGCGCCAGCAGCCAACTTCTCCTAAGTGCCAAAAACATTCAGTACTTC.

In its sample, this clonotype was seen a few times. Being off target in a library aimed at alpha chains, this beta chain has a size of little meaning. The chain joins TRBV4-3 to TRBJ2-1; 7 nucleotides match TRBD2. Per germline, CDR1 LGHNA and CDR2 YSLEER. The CDR3 has 15 residues. The trim removed 4 bases at V and 0 bases at J, leaving 3 bases unmatched. This CDR3 reads CASSPRTSSYNEQFF. The CDR3 nucleotides read TGCGCCAGCAGCCCCCGGACTAGCTCCTACAATGAGCAGTTCTTC.

There are a few counts of this clonotype. In a library made to pick up alpha chains, this beta chain is a stray read with a size that means little. The chain carries TRBV5-5 and TRBJ2-7; D is unclear. CDR3 size: 14 residues. The V gene lost 0 bases and the J gene lost 4 bases, with 11 bases spanning the gap. Germline V CDR1 and CDR2: SGHKS, YYEKEE (reference sequence). DNA for the CDR3: TGTGCCAGCAGCTTGGGGTACAGTTTTTACGAGCAGTACTTC. This sequence encodes CASSLGYSFYEQYF.